This T cell receptor beta chain was found in a study of T-cell memory formation after mild COVID-19. General study findings and limits: Contracting CD4+ clones were located mainly in CM and EM, and CD8+ clones in EMRA.

Each CDR3 protein gets one entry after TCRdb re-called the 5' RACE reads with MiXCR. The sample lists about 360,000 distinct CDR3 sequences, about 15% seen once, with around 22% in the top ten. As regards this clonotype: Its specificity is unknown.

This receptor was identified in a man aged 18 to 29 who had mild COVID-19 (a few samples of this study predate the infection). Cell type and time point are not known. The sample taken for sequencing was PBMCs or a T cell subset sorted from them (not recorded which).

The CDR3 DNA reads as TGCGCCAGCAGCCAAATAACGGACGGCTCCAATGAGCAGTTCTTC. It specifies CASSQITDGSNEQFF. The chain couples TRBV4-3 to TRBJ2-1; D not resolved. V shed 2 bases and J shed 6 bases, with 14 bases lying between them. Germline CDR1 reads LGHNA; CDR2 reads YSLEER. The CDR3 consists of 15 residues.